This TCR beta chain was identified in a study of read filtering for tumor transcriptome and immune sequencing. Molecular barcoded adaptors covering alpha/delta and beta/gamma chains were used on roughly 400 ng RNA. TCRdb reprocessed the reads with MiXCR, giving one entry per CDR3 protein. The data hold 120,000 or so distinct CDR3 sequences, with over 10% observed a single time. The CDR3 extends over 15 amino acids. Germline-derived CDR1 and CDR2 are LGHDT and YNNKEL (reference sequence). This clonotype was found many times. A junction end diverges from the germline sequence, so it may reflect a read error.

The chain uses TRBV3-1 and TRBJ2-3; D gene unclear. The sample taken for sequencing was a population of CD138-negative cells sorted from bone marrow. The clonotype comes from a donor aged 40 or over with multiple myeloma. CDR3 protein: CASSQDDPSTDTQYF. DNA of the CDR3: TGCGCCAGCAGCCAAGACGACCCAAGCACAGATACGCAGTATTTT.